This T cell receptor (beta chain) was captured by sequencing in a study of blood T cell repertoires in COVID-19. Study details: Material from acute and convalescent COVID-19 was sourced from the United States, Italy and Spain. PBMCs, B-cell-depleted T cells, or T cells were the source of the cDNA or gDNA that made up the material.

The CDR3 runs 15 residues. CDR1 is SGHAT and CDR2 is FQDESV in the germline V gene (reference sequence). V dropped 8 bases and J dropped 4; count of bases not matched to a gene: 13. Cohort allocation depended upon clinical history that participants reported. Recovered Cohort 3 donors showed two negative PCRs, clearance, or symptom resolution. The repertoire was sequenced with immunoSEQ multiplex PCR; TCRdb's copy has only in-frame clones and lacks some. The table lists some 200,000 clones, 70% to 90% of them singletons. This TCR was recovered from a man aged 35-49 years who had recovered from COVID-19. The V and J genes are TRBV11-1 and TRBJ2-7, with 8 bases lining up with TRBD2. Material: PBMCs or T cells enriched from blood (not recorded which). The CDR3 sequence: CASGQGQSGRYEQYF. CDR3 nucleotides: TGTGCCAGCGGACAAGGACAAAGCGGGAGATACGAGCAGTACTTC.